These 22 T cell receptor beta chains came from one sample sequenced in a study of blood T cell repertoires in COVID-19. The method was immunoSEQ multiplex PCR; TCRdb's version includes in-frame clones alone and lacks a portion of them. The table records tens of thousands of clones, about 81% of them present only once. The sequenced sample consisted of peripheral blood. The receptors shown here come from a man aged 50-60 years with active COVID-19.

The sample holds one count of this clone. The rearrangement joins TRBV4-1 to TRBJ1-2, with D possibly TRBD1 on 5 matching bases. V gave up 2 bases and J gave up 4 bases, with 11 bases separating them. This CDR3 region has 14 residues. CDR1 and CDR2 from the germline V gene are MGHRA and YSYEKL. DNA of the CDR3: TGCGCCAGCAGCCAACCCTCGGGGGGCTATGGCTACACCTTC. Its protein is CASSQPSGGYGYTF.

V and J are TRBV9 and TRBJ2-1; 10 bases align to TRBD2. Germline V CDR1 and CDR2: SGDLS, YYNGEE. The CDR3 is 16 amino acids. Trimming cost V 0 bases and J 4 bases; bases outside gene matches: 4. The CDR3 here is CASSVASGGMYNEQFF. CDR3 nucleotide sequence: TGTGCCAGCAGCGTAGCTAGCGGGGGTATGTACAATGAGCAGTTCTTC.

This sequence joins TRBV18 and TRBJ1-6; 9 nucleotides line up with TRBD1. Germline V gene lookup returns CDR1 KGHSH and CDR2 LQKENI. Trimming removed 6 bases from V and 10 bases from J; junction bases left unmatched: 4. The CDR3 is 13 residues long. The CDR3 loop reads CASSDDRGSPLHF. CDR3 nucleotides: TGTGCCAGCTCTGATGACAGGGGGTCACCCCTCCACTTT.

The chain is built from TRBV4-3 and TRBJ2-1; 12 nucleotides agree with TRBD1. With 3 bases clipped from V and 8 bases from J, the junction kept 14 bases outside the gene matches. The CDR3 totals 18 residues. Germline values: CDR1 LGHNA, CDR2 YSLEER. CDR3 coding DNA: TGCGCCAGCAGCCACGCTGGGTATTACGGGACAGGGGGCGATGAGCAGTTCTTC. Its protein product is CASSHAGYYGTGGDEQFF.

The sample holds one count of this clone. The chain joins TRBV5-1 to TRBJ1-2; 7 bases agree with TRBD1. The V gene end was trimmed by 2 bases and the J gene end by 0 bases; junction bases not matched to a gene: 10. Germline loops: CDR1 SGHRS, CDR2 YFSETQ. The CDR3 covers 17 residues. The CDR3 protein is CASSLGGRARANYGYTF. The CDR3, as DNA: TGCGCCAGCAGCTTAGGGGGCAGGGCACGAGCTAACTATGGCTACACCTTC. Using reference TRBV5-1 and TRBJ1-2 for the parts outside the CDR3, the full variable domain is KAGVTQTPRYLIKTRGQQVTLSCSPISGHRSVSWYQQTPGQGLQFLFEYFSETQRNKGNFPGRFSGRQFSNSRSEMNVSTLELGDSALYLCASSLGGRARANYGYTFGSGTRLTVV.

The V call is TRBV10-2, the J call TRBJ1-1; 9 bases match TRBD1. The length of the CDR3 is 17 residues. V shed 4 bases and J 3 bases; nucleotides not matched to a gene: 12. Germline V CDR1 and CDR2: WSHSY, SAAADI. CDR3 protein: CASSGGTGSLFDTEAFF. The CDR3 region has the DNA TGCGCCAGCAGTGGTGGGACAGGGTCACTTTTTGACACTGAAGCTTTCTTT.

V and J are TRBV2 and TRBJ2-5; maybe TRBD1 (5 bases). The V gene's germline CDR1 is SNHLY and CDR2 FYNNEI. This CDR3 region has 16 residues. Trimming took 6 bases from V and 5 from J, leaving 22 bases between them. The DNA for the CDR3 is TGTGCCAGCAGGCTCAGACATGGGGCGACATTGGAGACCCAGTACTTC. Encoded protein: CASRLRHGATLETQYF.

The V gene is TRBV25-1, the J gene TRBJ1-6; D uncertain. Between the trimmed V and J ends, which lost 4 bases and 9 bases, there was a span of 7 bases. CDR1 and CDR2 (germline): MGHDK, SYGVNS. This CDR3 spans 12 amino acids. CDR3 nucleotide sequence: TGTGCCAGCAGTGTCTATCGTTCACCCCTCCACTTT. Amino acid sequence: CASSVYRSPLHF.

The gene calls are TRBV5-1 and TRBJ2-1, with 7 bases matching TRBD2. With 2 bases clipped from V and 9 bases from J, the junction kept 14 bases outside the gene matches. The CDR3 contains 16 residues. The germline gives CDR1 SGHRS, CDR2 YFSETQ. CDR3 in amino acids: CASSLGSGLSIGEQFF. Here the CDR3 DNA reads TGCGCCAGCAGCTTAGGTAGCGGGCTCAGTATAGGTGAGCAGTTCTTC.

V gene TRBV5-4 combines with J gene TRBJ1-4; D might be TRBD1 (5 bases). The CDR3 totals 13 residues. Per germline, CDR1 SGHNT and CDR2 YYREEE (reference sequence). V shed 0 bases and J shed 5 bases, with 5 bases lying between them. The CDR3 region is CASSLDRNEKLFF. CDR3 bases: TGTGCCAGCAGCTTGGACAGGAATGAAAAACTGTTTTTT.

The chain recombines TRBV29-1 with TRBJ1-5; unclear D gene. Trimming pared 4 bases from V and 2 bases from J, leaving 15 bases between. The CDR3 covers 15 residues. CDR1 and CDR2 (germline): SQVTM, ANQGSEA. In DNA form, the CDR3 reads TGCAGCGTTGCCGACGGGATCCTTGGCAATCAGCCCCAGCATTTT. Translating gives CSVADGILGNQPQHF.

This clone came up a few times. V gene TRBV28 combines with J gene TRBJ2-7; TRBD1 might be the D (6 bases). The V gene's germline CDR1 is MDHEN and CDR2 SYDVKM. CDR3 size: 13 residues. V was pared by 2 bases and J by 2 bases, with 7 bases between. CDR3 sequence (DNA): TGTGCCAGCAGTTTAGCAGGGGCCTACGAGCAGTACTTC. It specifies CASSLAGAYEQYF.

The V gene is TRBV28, the J gene TRBJ2-3, with D possibly matching TRBD1 (5 bases). Germline V gene lookup returns CDR1 MDHEN and CDR2 SYDVKM. The CDR3 spans 16 residues. The V gene lost 0 bases and the J gene lost 5 bases, with 15 bases spanning the gap. The CDR3, as DNA: TGTGCCAGCAGTTTATGGGGCAGGGTAGAAGAAGATACGCAGTATTTT. Amino acids: CASSLWGRVEEDTQYF.

The chain couples TRBV15 to TRBJ1-1; D is unresolved. CDR3 size: 15 residues. Germline CDR1 and CDR2: LNHNV and YYDKDF (reference sequence). Trimming pared 7 bases from V and 3 bases from J, leaving 18 bases between. The CDR3 here is CATTHRVWEDTEAFF. CDR3 nucleotides: TGTGCCACCACACATCGAGTATGGGAGGACACTGAAGCTTTCTTT.

J is TRBJ1-2 and V is TRBV11-2, with D tentatively TRBD1 (6 bases). Trimming shortened V by 2 bases and J by 2 bases, and 15 bases separated the two germline ends. Germline CDR1 is SGHAT and CDR2 is FQNNGV. The CDR3 loop spans 16 amino acids. For the CDR3, the DNA is TGTGCCAGCAGCTTAACCGGGACACGAACGAACTATGGCTACACCTTC. The encoded protein is CASSLTGTRTNYGYTF. Variable domain in full (rest from reference TRBV11-2 and TRBJ1-2): EAGVAQSPRYKIIEKRQSVAFWCNPISGHATLYWYQQILGQGPKLLIQFQNNGVVDDSQLPKDRFSAERLKGVDSTLKIQPAKLEDSAVYLCASSLTGTRTNYGYTFGSGTRLTVV.

The chain recombines TRBV13 with TRBJ2-5; 10 bases agree with TRBD2. The junction had 3 bases not matched to a gene; V was cut back by 4 bases and J by 4 bases. This CDR3 region has 14 residues. Germline assignment: CDR1 PRHDT and CDR2 FYEKMQ (reference sequence). The CDR3 region is CASSSGLAVETQYF. As DNA, the CDR3 is TGTGCCAGCAGCTCAGGACTAGCGGTAGAGACCCAGTACTTC.

The chain carries TRBV6-5 and TRBJ1-1; D is possibly TRBD1 (5 bases). Germline V gene data show CDR1 as MNHEY and CDR2 as SVGAGI. V lost 0 bases and J 7 bases, leaving 12 bases between the germline ends. The CDR3 extends over 14 amino acids. The chain's CDR3 is CASSYSHQGREAFF. CDR3 coding DNA: TGTGCCAGCAGTTACTCTCACCAGGGTCGTGAAGCTTTCTTT.

This clone was picked up a small number of times. This rearrangement joins TRBV3-1 (or the pseudogene TRBV3-2) to TRBJ1-1; TRBD1 aligns across 11 bases. Germline V gene lookup returns CDR1 LGHDT and CDR2 YNNKEL (reference sequence). V lost 4 bases to trimming and J lost 4 bases; unmatched junction nucleotides: 2. This CDR3 comprises 14 residues. The CDR3 coding sequence is TGTGCCAGCAGCCGAGGACAGGGGGCCACTGAAGCTTTCTTT. Protein product: CASSRGQGATEAFF.

The chain joins TRBV18 to TRBJ1-5; D call uncertain. V lost 2 bases to trimming and J lost 5 bases, with 7 bases between them. Germline CDR1 reads KGHSH; CDR2 reads LQKENI. The CDR3 runs to 13 residues. CDR3 bases: TGTGCCAGCTCACCAGGGCGCGATCAGCCCCAGCATTTT. As protein: CASSPGRDQPQHF.

CDR3 sequence: CASSFSPTGGYEQYF. Here the CDR3 DNA reads TGTGCCAGCAGCTTTTCCCCAACAGGGGGATACGAGCAGTACTTC. This chain connects TRBV7-9 to TRBJ2-7; 8 bases fit TRBD1. Per the germline V gene, CDR1 is SEHNR and CDR2 is FQNEAQ (reference sequence). The CDR3 loop spans 15 amino acids. Trimming took 3 bases from V and 4 from J; bases not matched to a gene: 8.

The chain combines TRBV7-6 with TRBJ1-1; 9 bases match TRBD1. Trimming at V came to 2 bases and at J to 2 bases, leaving 15 bases not matched to a gene. Germline V CDR1 and CDR2: SGHVS, FNYEAQ. This CDR3 is built from 19 residues. The chain's CDR3 is CASSLILGQGLPGNTEAFF. As DNA, the CDR3 is TGTGCCAGCAGCTTAATTCTGGGACAGGGACTTCCCGGTAACACTGAAGCTTTCTTT.

The chain carries TRBV20-1 and TRBJ2-3, with TRBD2 as a possible D gene (6 bases). The CDR3 runs to 15 residues. V lost 3 bases to trimming and J lost 2 bases, with 15 bases between them. Looked up from germline, CDR1 is DFQATT and CDR2 is SNEGSKA (reference sequence). The CDR3 sequence is CSASFPAGATDTQYF. DNA for the CDR3: TGCAGTGCTAGTTTCCCAGCGGGCGCCACAGATACGCAGTATTTT.